This T cell receptor beta chain was observed in a study of blood T cells in healthy people across ages. Germline CDR1 and CDR2: SNHLY and FYNNEI. The V and J ends lost 10 bases and 3 bases respectively, with 12 bases between them. This CDR3 has 13 residues. The authors ran a second PCR of 7 to 11 cycles using a sample-barcoded 5' primer and a J-beta primer mix. TCRdb processed the 5' RACE reads anew with MiXCR; each CDR3 protein has one entry. This sample has about 1,000,000 distinct CDR3 sequences; 40% to 50% occur once, and the top ten carry over 15%. Sequencing used blood. The source of this sequence is a woman aged 55-75 years in good health. The chain uses TRBV2 and TRBJ2-2; no definite D call. CDR3 DNA sequence: TGTGCCATCCAGGACGGATACACCGGGGAGCTGTTTTTT. This encodes CAIQDGYTGELFF.